Listed below are T cell receptor beta chains from one sample, sequenced in a study of cytomegalovirus exposure and HLA in healthy donors. The repertoire was sequenced with immunoSEQ multiplex PCR; TCRdb's copy has only in-frame clones and lacks some. Among more than 60,000 clones, roughly 88% were seen once, and the ten largest hold approximately 20%. Sequencing input: PBMCs. These receptors came from a man aged 65 to 79 in good health and CMV-seropositive. CDR3s include the opening cysteine and the closing phenylalanine or tryptophan. D genes are given only for firm matches. Size tells how often a clone was seen (once, few, many) or the class of an expanded clone, and some rows leave it out.

size	V	J	D	CDR3	DNA
NA	TRBV29-1	TRBJ2-5	NA	CSCRGIQETQYF	TGCAGCTGTAGAGGAATCCAAGAGACCCAGTACTTC
NA	TRBV30	TRBJ1-2	NA	CAWTAGADGYTF	TGTGCCTGGACGGCGGGGGCCGATGGCTACACCTTC
NA	TRBV12-5	TRBJ2-7	NA	CASGSARKVADTYEQYF	TGTGCTAGTGGCTCCGCCCGGAAAGTAGCGGACACCTACGAGCAGTACTTC
NA	TRBV29-1	TRBJ2-1	TRBD2	CSVEEGRGGGYNEQFF	TGCAGCGTTGAAGAAGGGCGTGGCGGGGGCTACAATGAGCAGTTCTTC
NA	TRBV29-1	TRBJ1-1	TRBD1	CSVQDRGPGTEAFF	TGCAGCGTTCAGGACAGGGGACCTGGCACTGAAGCTTTCTTT
few	TRBV5-6	TRBJ2-4	NA	CASSQDSKNIQYF	TGTGCCAGCAGCCAGGACAGCAAAAACATTCAGTACTTC
once	TRBV4-2	TRBJ2-7	NA	CASSQGGTTDSYEQYF	TGTGCCAGCAGCCAAGGTGGTACGACTGACTCCTACGAGCAGTACTTC
once	TRBV5-1	TRBJ2-7	NA	CASSLATRHEQYF	TGCGCCAGCAGCTTGGCTACGAGGCACGAGCAGTACTTC
NA	TRBV4-2	TRBJ2-3	TRBD2	CASSQAPGLGGDTQYF	TGTGCCAGCAGCCAAGCGCCGGGACTAGGTGGAGATACGCAGTATTTT
NA	TRBV6-5	TRBJ2-7	NA	CASSYSRDTYEQYF	TGTGCCAGCAGTTACTCGAGGGACACCTACGAGCAGTACTTC
NA	TRBV27	TRBJ1-6	TRBD1	CASSFGTENSPLHF	TGTGCCAGCAGTTTCGGGACAGAGAATTCACCCCTCCACTTT
once	TRBV5-4	TRBJ1-1	TRBD1	CASSFGQGPFPEAFF	TGTGCCAGCAGCTTTGGACAGGGGCCTTTCCCTGAAGCTTTCTTT
NA	TRBV5-1	TRBJ1-4	NA	CASSPGSGASFEKLFF	TGCGCCAGCAGCCCCGGGTCAGGGGCCAGTTTCGAAAAACTGTTTTTT
NA	TRBV6-5	TRBJ2-5	TRBD2	CASSYSGRAYETQYF	TGTGCCAGCAGCTACAGCGGGAGGGCCTACGAGACCCAGTACTTC
NA	TRBV12-2	TRBJ1-4	NA	CASRLGIHQTRGKLFF	TGTGCAAGTCGCTTAGGAATTCACCAGACAAGGGGAAAACTGTTTTTT
NA	TRBV7-2	TRBJ2-7	TRBD1	CASSLVTGPHEQYF	TGTGCCAGCAGCTTAGTGACAGGGCCCCACGAGCAGTACTTC
NA	TRBV29-1	TRBJ1-2	NA	CSVEDPSDPGAYGYTF	TGCAGCGTTGAAGATCCTAGTGACCCAGGGGCCTATGGCTACACCTTC
NA	TRBV6-6	TRBJ2-1	NA	CASSSPSSYNEQFF	TGTGCCAGCAGTTCCCCGAGCTCCTACAATGAGCAGTTCTTC
few	TRBV9	TRBJ2-3	NA	CASSGDSEDTQYF	TGTGCCAGCAGTGGGGACTCAGAAGATACGCAGTATTTT
NA	TRBV4-2	TRBJ2-7	NA	CASPSQDRRTYEQYF	TGTGCCAGCCCCTCCCAGGACAGACGAACCTACGAGCAGTACTTC
NA	TRBV4-1	TRBJ2-7	TRBD1	CASSLGQAGPYEQYF	TGCGCCAGCAGCCTTGGACAGGCCGGCCCCTACGAGCAGTACTTC
once	TRBV10-1	TRBJ2-3	NA	CASSESRGPGDTQYF	TGCGCCAGCAGTGAATCCCGCGGCCCGGGAGATACGCAGTATTTT
NA	TRBV11-2	TRBJ2-3	NA	CASSLNIQSTDTQYF	TGTGCCAGCAGCCTCAACATCCAAAGCACAGATACGCAGTATTTT
few	TRBV6-1	TRBJ1-1	TRBD1	CASSRTGMNTEAFF	TGTGCCAGCAGTAGGACAGGGATGAACACTGAAGCTTTCTTT
NA	TRBV5-1	TRBJ2-2	TRBD2	CASSGGPLAGDTGELFF	TGCGCCAGCAGCGGGGGGCCCCTAGCGGGGGACACCGGGGAGCTGTTTTTT
few	TRBV9	TRBJ2-5	TRBD2	CASSVRTEGLAGGSETQYF	TGTGCCAGCAGCGTAAGGACAGAAGGGCTAGCGGGAGGATCCGAGACCCAGTACTTC
NA	TRBV19	TRBJ1-1	NA	CASSSPGDWTTEAFF	TGTGCCAGTAGTAGCCCGGGGGACTGGACCACTGAAGCTTTCTTT
few	TRBV4-2	TRBJ2-3	TRBD2	CASSPLGGGRSSDTQYF	TGTGCCAGCAGCCCCCTCGGGGGCGGGAGGTCGTCAGATACGCAGTATTTT
NA	TRBV9	TRBJ2-1	TRBD2	CASSVGASGLYNEQFF	TGTGCCAGCAGCGTAGGGGCTAGCGGGTTATACAATGAGCAGTTCTTC
NA	TRBV29-1	TRBJ2-7	NA	CSVEIATSYEQYF	TGCAGCGTTGAAATAGCGACATCCTACGAGCAGTACTTC
NA	TRBV10-3	TRBJ1-2	NA	CAISLQEGYGYTF	TGTGCCATCAGTCTACAGGAGGGCTATGGCTACACCTTC
NA	TRBV18	TRBJ2-3	NA	CAIFAGDTQYF	TGTGCCATTTTCGCGGGGGATACGCAGTATTTT
once	TRBV5-4	TRBJ1-2	NA	CASSRQGTYGYTF	TGTGCCAGCAGCCGCCAGGGTACCTATGGCTACACCTTC
NA	TRBV9	TRBJ2-7	NA	CASSFPQGHEQYF	TGTGCCAGCAGCTTCCCACAGGGCCACGAGCAGTACTTC
NA	TRBV6-6	TRBJ2-7	NA	CASSTWTLGHEQYF	TGTGCCAGCAGTACCTGGACATTAGGGCATGAGCAGTACTTC
NA	TRBV30	TRBJ2-5	TRBD2	CAWSHTSGPEETQYF	TGTGCCTGGAGTCATACTAGCGGGCCAGAGGAGACCCAGTACTTC
NA	TRBV4-3	TRBJ2-1	TRBD2	CASSGLGAGDPYNEQFF	TGCGCCAGCAGCGGACTCGGGGCGGGGGATCCCTACAATGAGCAGTTCTTC
NA	TRBV9	TRBJ2-7	TRBD2	CASSVGLVSYEQYF	TGTGCCAGCAGCGTGGGACTAGTTTCCTACGAGCAGTACTTC
NA	TRBV5-1	TRBJ2-7	TRBD1	CASSSRGQGPYEQYF	TGCGCCAGCAGCTCAAGAGGACAGGGGCCCTACGAGCAGTACTTC
NA	TRBV11-2	TRBJ2-5	NA	CASSLGQQETQYF	TGTGCCAGCAGCTTAGGGCAGCAAGAGACCCAGTACTTC
NA	TRBV29-1	TRBJ2-7	NA	CSVRWGWAYERYF	TGCAGCGTTCGGTGGGGCTGGGCCTACGAGCGGTACTTC
few	TRBV10-3	TRBJ1-2	NA	CAISEETEGNYGYTF	TGTGCCATCAGTGAGGAGACCGAGGGTAACTATGGCTACACCTTC
NA	TRBV5-1	TRBJ1-1	NA	CASRGGDTEAFF	TGCGCCAGTCGGGGGGGAGACACTGAAGCTTTCTTT